The source of this T cell receptor (beta chain) is a study of CD8 T cells in Susac syndrome. Notes on the study in general: The study conceded that relatively few individuals underwent its TCR sequencing and HLA analysis.

Sequencing of TCR beta was carried out in blood CD8+ and CD4+ T cells. The TEMRA cells underwent FACS enrichment, while the CD8+ and CD4+ T cells underwent negative isolation. Germline values: CDR1 SGHTA, CDR2 FQGNSA. CDR3 length: 16 residues. With 5 bases removed from V and 0 bases from J, the gap between germline ends came to 11 bases. When the RNA was reverse transcribed, random hexamers were used with an input of roughly 0.45 to 1 ug. Multiplex PCR with immunoSEQ amplified the TCR beta CDR3 across 54 Vbeta and 13 Jbeta. TCRdb re-analysed the immunoSEQ multiplex PCR reads in MiXCR, keeping a single row per CDR3 protein. The sample has about 85,000 distinct CDR3 sequences, 95% seen once. This clonotype appeared once. Its matching antigen is unknown.

This TCR was recovered from a human donor with Susac syndrome. Sequencing was done on a sample of CD8+ T cells from PBMCs. The chain links TRBV7-2 to TRBJ2-6; D gene uncertain. The CDR3 DNA is TGTGCCAGCAGCATCGACGGATACTCTGGGGCCAACGTCCTGACTTTC. Translating gives CASSIDGYSGANVLTF.